These 7 T cell receptor beta chains originate from one sample sequenced in a study of cytomegalovirus exposure and HLA in healthy donors. Both 60 Vbeta primers and 13 Jbeta primers went into the PCR. Sequencing was performed with immunoSEQ multiplex PCR; in TCRdb, only in-frame clones are kept and a portion is missing. The data contain 200,000 or so clones, over 65% of them singletons. Sequenced sample: PBMCs. Receptors were obtained from a man between 18 and 29 years old in good health and CMV-seronegative.

The sample holds one count of this clone. The V gene is TRBV6-4, the J gene TRBJ1-4, with a tentative D call TRBD1 (5 bases). Germline V gene sequence: CDR1 MRHNA, CDR2 SNTAGT. The CDR3 is made up of 14 amino acids. V dropped 6 bases and J dropped 8 bases, with 16 bases sitting between them. The DNA of the CDR3 is TGTGCCAGCAGAGATATGCAGGGATACGAAAAACTGTTTTTT. Amino acid sequence: CASRDMQGYEKLFF.

This clone came up once. The V call is TRBV9, the J call TRBJ2-3, with 11 bases fitting TRBD2. The CDR3 has 15 amino acids. V shed 3 bases, J shed 4 bases, and the junction held 4 bases outside the gene matches. From germline, CDR1 is SGDLS and CDR2 YYNGEE. The CDR3 DNA is TGTGCCAGCAGCGGGACTAGCGGGTTCTCAGATACGCAGTATTTT. Protein: CASSGTSGFSDTQYF. Full variable domain (missing parts from reference TRBV9 and TRBJ2-3): DSGVTQTPKHLITATGQRVTLRCSPRSGDLSVYWYQQSLDQGLQFLIQYYNGEERAKGNILERFSAQQFPDLHSELNLSSLELGDSALYFCASSGTSGFSDTQYFGPGTRLTVL.

This chain joins TRBV5-4 and TRBJ1-1, with D maybe TRBD1 (5 bases). Per germline, CDR1 SGHNT and CDR2 YYREEE (reference sequence). V lost 0 bases and J 4 bases, leaving 10 bases between the germline ends. This CDR3 spans 14 amino acids. Written as DNA, the CDR3 is TGTGCCAGCAGCTTGGACCAGGGAAGCACTGAAGCTTTCTTT. This translates into CASSLDQGSTEAFF.

The genes are TRBV7-2 and TRBJ1-1; TRBD1 might be the D (6 bases). Trimming shortened V by 9 bases and J by 1 base, and 15 bases separated the two germline ends. The CDR3 is 14 amino acids. Germline V CDR1 and CDR2: SGHTA, FQGNSA. CDR3: CASTNRVGNTEAFF. The CDR3 DNA follows: TGTGCCAGTACTAACAGGGTAGGGAACACTGAAGCTTTCTTT.

The chain combines TRBV7-3 with TRBJ1-2; 8 bases are shared with TRBD1. V lost 3 bases to trimming and J lost 8 bases; unmatched junction nucleotides: 5. The germline CDR1 and CDR2 sequences are SGHTA and FQGTGA. This CDR3 comprises 13 residues. The CDR3, as DNA: TGTGCCAGCAGCTTGCAACAGGGGGACGGCTACACCTTC. Translated, it gives CASSLQQGDGYTF.

The rearrangement uses TRBV5-1 and TRBJ1-4; 7 bases are a match to TRBD1. Trimming cost V 3 bases and J 5 bases; bases outside gene matches: 13. Germline assignment: CDR1 SGHRS and CDR2 YFSETQ. There are 17 residues in the CDR3. This chain's CDR3 is CASSSGGTALLNEKLFF. The CDR3 DNA sequence: TGCGCCAGCAGCTCAGGGGGGACAGCCTTGCTCAATGAAAAACTGTTTTTT. Combining the CDR3 with reference TRBV5-1 and TRBJ1-4 gives the whole variable domain KAGVTQTPRYLIKTRGQQVTLSCSPISGHRSVSWYQQTPGQGLQFLFEYFSETQRNKGNFPGRFSGRQFSNSRSEMNVSTLELGDSALYLCASSSGGTALLNEKLFFGSGTQLSVL.

CDR3 in DNA: TGTGCCAGCAGTTTAGATAGCCTCTCCTACGAGCAGTACTTC. Its protein product is CASSLDSLSYEQYF. The chain joins TRBV27 to TRBJ2-7; D gene unclear. This CDR3 region has 14 residues. Trimming took off 2 bases at V and 0 bases at J, with 8 bases between the two ends. CDR1 and CDR2 from the germline V gene are MNHEY and SMNVEV (reference sequence).